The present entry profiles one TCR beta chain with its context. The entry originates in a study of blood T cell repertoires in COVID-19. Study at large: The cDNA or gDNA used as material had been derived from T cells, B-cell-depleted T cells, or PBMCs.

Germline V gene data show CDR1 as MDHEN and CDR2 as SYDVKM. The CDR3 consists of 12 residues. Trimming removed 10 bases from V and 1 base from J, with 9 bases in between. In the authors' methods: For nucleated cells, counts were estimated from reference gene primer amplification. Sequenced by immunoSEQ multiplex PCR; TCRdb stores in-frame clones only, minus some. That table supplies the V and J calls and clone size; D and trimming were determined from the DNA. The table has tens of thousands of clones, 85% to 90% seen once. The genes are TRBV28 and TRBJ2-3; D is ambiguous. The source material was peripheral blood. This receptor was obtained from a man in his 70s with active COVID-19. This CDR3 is CAIGQGTDTQYF. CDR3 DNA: TGTGCCATAGGTCAGGGCACAGATACGCAGTATTTT. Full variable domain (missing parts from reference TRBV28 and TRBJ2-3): DVKVTQSSRYLVKRTGEKVFLECVQDMDHENMFWYRQDPGLGLRLIYFSYDVKMKEKGDIPEGYSVSREKKERFSLILESASTNQTSMYLCAIGQGTDTQYFGPGTRLTVL.